The rows below give T cell receptor beta chains drawn from one sample of a study of T-cell reconstitution after alpha-beta-depleted transplantation in children. MiXCR, applied by TCRdb to the PCR reads, yields one record per CDR3 protein. The sample carries a few hundred thousand distinct CDR3 sequences, 10% recorded once. This sample comprised PBMCs from the stem cell graft donor, obtained from the stem cell graft. The receptors originated from a human donor who donated a stem cell graft to a child with acute lymphoblastic leukemia. Both conserved end residues are part of each CDR3. The order of the fields is CDR3 protein, CDR3 DNA, J gene, D gene, clone size, V gene. The D gene is left open where the match is weak. Some rows mark clone size as missing; the rest say once, few, many or name a class of expanded clone.

CDR3 protein: CASSLVDSGRAQQFF; CDR3 DNA: TGCGCCAGCAGCTTGGTTGATAGCGGGAGGGCCCAACAGTTCTTC; J gene: TRBJ2-1; D gene: TRBD2; clone size: many; V gene: TRBV5-1
CDR3 protein: CASSLSGELYGYTF; CDR3 DNA: TGTGCCAGCAGTTTATCGGGGGAACTCTATGGCTACACCTTC; J gene: TRBJ1-2; D gene: .; clone size: few; V gene: TRBV27
CDR3 protein: CASSLVDILYGYTF; CDR3 DNA: TGTGCCAGCAGCTTAGTCGACATCCTCTATGGCTACACCTTC; J gene: TRBJ1-2; D gene: .; clone size: .; V gene: TRBV7-9
CDR3 protein: CASSPVGGRTNTEAFF; CDR3 DNA: TGTGCCAGCAGTCCCGTTGGGGGGCGGACGAACACTGAAGCTTTCTTT; J gene: TRBJ1-1; D gene: .; clone size: .; V gene: TRBV6-1
CDR3 protein: CASSWDSTRSGELFF; CDR3 DNA: TGTGCCAGCAGTTGGGACTCCACACGCTCCGGGGAGCTGTTTTTT; J gene: TRBJ2-2; D gene: .; clone size: few; V gene: TRBV5-4
CDR3 protein: CASSEGGGFTDTQYF; CDR3 DNA: TGTGCCAGCAGTGAGGGTGGAGGATTCACAGATACGCAGTATTTT; J gene: TRBJ2-3; D gene: .; clone size: few; V gene: TRBV6-1
CDR3 protein: CSASKDGTSMYNEQFF; CDR3 DNA: TGCAGTGCCAGTAAGGACGGGACTAGCATGTACAATGAGCAGTTCTTC; J gene: TRBJ2-1; D gene: TRBD2; clone size: .; V gene: TRBV20-1
CDR3 protein: CASSYPGVGGKQYF; CDR3 DNA: TGTGCCAGCAGTTACCCCGGGGTCGGGGGTAAGCAGTACTTC; J gene: TRBJ2-7; D gene: .; clone size: few; V gene: TRBV6-5
CDR3 protein: CSVLTGTDGYTF; CDR3 DNA: TGCAGCGTTCTGACAGGGACGGATGGCTACACCTTC; J gene: TRBJ1-2; D gene: TRBD1; clone size: many; V gene: TRBV29-1
CDR3 protein: CASSDTYEQYF; CDR3 DNA: TGTGCCAGCTCAGACACCTACGAGCAGTACTTC; J gene: TRBJ2-7; D gene: .; clone size: many; V gene: TRBV6-2/TRBV6-3
CDR3 protein: CASSSEELSYNEQFF; CDR3 DNA: TGCGCCAGCAGCTCTGAGGAGCTGAGCTACAATGAGCAGTTCTTC; J gene: TRBJ2-1; D gene: .; clone size: .; V gene: TRBV5-1
CDR3 protein: CASSAGQGLGEQYF; CDR3 DNA: TGTGCCAGCAGCGCCGGACAGGGGCTGGGCGAGCAGTACTTC; J gene: TRBJ2-7; D gene: TRBD1; clone size: .; V gene: TRBV7-9
CDR3 protein: CASSLNPGGTNEKLFF; CDR3 DNA: TGCGCCAGCAGCTTGAACCCAGGGGGAACTAATGAAAAACTGTTTTTT; J gene: TRBJ1-4; D gene: TRBD1; clone size: few; V gene: TRBV5-1
CDR3 protein: CASSSPGQGNQPQHF; CDR3 DNA: TGTGCCAGCAGTTCTCCGGGACAGGGGAATCAGCCCCAGCATTTT; J gene: TRBJ1-5; D gene: TRBD1; clone size: .; V gene: TRBV2
CDR3 protein: CSGTVQETQYF; CDR3 DNA: TGCAGTGGGACGGTCCAAGAGACCCAGTACTTC; J gene: TRBJ2-5; D gene: .; clone size: .; V gene: TRBV20-1
CDR3 protein: CSARDGTGDTEAFF; CDR3 DNA: TGCAGTGCTAGAGATGGGACAGGAGACACTGAAGCTTTCTTT; J gene: TRBJ1-1; D gene: TRBD1; clone size: few; V gene: TRBV20-1
CDR3 protein: CASRDERGWSTDTQYF; CDR3 DNA: TGTGCCAGCAGGGACGAGCGGGGATGGAGCACAGATACGCAGTATTTT; J gene: TRBJ2-3; D gene: TRBD2; clone size: few; V gene: TRBV25-1
CDR3 protein: CSARDAGSAYNEQFF; CDR3 DNA: TGCAGTGCTAGAGATGCCGGGAGCGCTTACAATGAGCAGTTCTTC; J gene: TRBJ2-1; D gene: .; clone size: many; V gene: TRBV20-1
CDR3 protein: CASLDRGVLNTEAFF; CDR3 DNA: TGTGCCAGCCTAGACAGGGGTGTTCTGAACACTGAAGCTTTCTTT; J gene: TRBJ1-1; D gene: TRBD1; clone size: few; V gene: TRBV19
CDR3 protein: CASSLVPRGTGELFF; CDR3 DNA: TGTGCCAGCAGCTTAGTTCCCAGGGGGACCGGGGAGCTGTTTTTT; J gene: TRBJ2-2; D gene: TRBD1; clone size: .; V gene: TRBV7-6
CDR3 protein: CASSPVGLGTGNTIYF; CDR3 DNA: TGCGCCAGCAGCCCCGTTGGGCTGGGGACTGGAAACACCATATATTTT; J gene: TRBJ1-3; D gene: .; clone size: many; V gene: TRBV5-1
CDR3 protein: CSARDPTTLTYNEQFF; CDR3 DNA: TGCAGTGCTAGAGATCCCACTACGCTAACCTACAATGAGCAGTTCTTC; J gene: TRBJ2-1; D gene: .; clone size: few; V gene: TRBV20-1
CDR3 protein: CASSRRERLNTGELFF; CDR3 DNA: TGTGCCAGCTCTCGGCGGGAGCGATTGAACACCGGGGAGCTGTTTTTT; J gene: TRBJ2-2; D gene: TRBD2; clone size: .; V gene: TRBV7-2
CDR3 protein: CASSLELAGLQETQYF; CDR3 DNA: TGTGCCAGCAGCTTAGAACTAGCGGGACTTCAAGAGACCCAGTACTTC; J gene: TRBJ2-5; D gene: TRBD2; clone size: few; V gene: TRBV7-6
CDR3 protein: CSAPFRQGSEKLFF; CDR3 DNA: TGCAGTGCTCCCTTCCGACAGGGCTCTGAAAAACTGTTTTTT; J gene: TRBJ1-4; D gene: TRBD1; clone size: .; V gene: TRBV20-1
CDR3 protein: CASSLVGGEGGELFF; CDR3 DNA: TGTGCCAGCAGCTTAGTCGGCGGGGAAGGCGGGGAGCTGTTTTTT; J gene: TRBJ2-2; D gene: .; clone size: few; V gene: TRBV7-2
CDR3 protein: CSGQTGTSDTDSYEQYF; CDR3 DNA: TGCAGTGGCCAAACTGGGACTAGCGACACAGACTCCTACGAGCAGTACTTC; J gene: TRBJ2-7; D gene: TRBD2; clone size: few; V gene: TRBV20-1
CDR3 protein: CASSLLPLAGGRPDEQFF; CDR3 DNA: TGTGCCAGCAGCTTACTTCCCCTAGCGGGAGGCCGACCCGATGAGCAGTTCTTC; J gene: TRBJ2-1; D gene: TRBD2; clone size: .; V gene: TRBV11-1
CDR3 protein: CASSQVGGTAYEQYF; CDR3 DNA: TGCGCCAGCAGCCAAGTAGGAGGGACAGCCTACGAGCAGTACTTC; J gene: TRBJ2-7; D gene: .; clone size: .; V gene: TRBV4-1